This T cell receptor beta chain is drawn from a study of post-analysis software for immune sequencing data. General study points: The five TRBV segments detected at higher frequency in patients than in controls included TRBV5-6, TRBV5-1 and TRBV20-1.

Incorporated into the TCR beta cDNA libraries were unique molecular identifiers, which served to reduce PCR and sequencing biases. Researchers reported 400,000 to 600,000 cDNA molecules coming from around 1 to 9.1 million T cells. In TCRdb, the PCR reads were re-called with MiXCR into one record per CDR3 protein. This sample yields hundreds of thousands of distinct CDR3 sequences, of which approximately 53% are seen a single time; under 6% belongs to the top ten. Per germline, CDR1 SGHRS and CDR2 YFSETQ. The junction had 4 bases not matched to a gene; V was cut back by 1 base and J by 3 bases. This CDR3 has 15 residues. As for this clonotype: Its antigen is undetermined.

This clonotype was obtained from a girl aged 10 to 17 with multiple sclerosis. Specimen: blood. This sequence joins TRBV5-1 and TRBJ2-3, with 8 bases matching TRBD2. The CDR3 loop reads CASSLCSGGTDTQYF. CDR3 coding DNA: TGCGCCAGCAGCTTGTGTTCGGGGGGGACAGATACGCAGTATTTT.